This T cell receptor (beta chain) was documented in a study of blood T cell repertoires in COVID-19. Study-wide context: Sample material is recorded as cDNA or gDNA derived from T cells, B-cell-depleted T cells, or PBMCs.

V was clipped by 4 bases and J by 1 base; unmatched bases: 9. There are 16 residues in the CDR3. CDR1 is SGHRS, CDR2 YFSETQ, per germline. As handled by the study authors: Nucleated cell counts were estimated from reference gene primer amplification. Clones were read by immunoSEQ multiplex PCR, and TCRdb kept only the in-frame ones, dropping some. The D gene and trimming were derived from the DNA, and the V and J assignments and clone size from that table. This repertoire shows 350,000 to 450,000 clones, 70% to 90% found once; its top ten account for 3%. The source of this sequence is a human donor in a cohort sampled during active COVID-19. Material for sequencing was peripheral blood. The rearrangement links TRBV5-1 to TRBJ2-5, with 8 positions matching TRBD1. The CDR3 sequence: CASSPMDRVIQETQYF. In DNA, the CDR3 is TGCGCCAGCAGCCCTATGGACAGGGTGATCCAAGAGACCCAGTACTTC.